This entry lists 22 T cell receptor beta chains sequenced from one sample in a study of blood T cells in healthy people across ages. Primed by a sample-barcoded 5' primer and a J-beta primer mix, a second PCR proceeded for about 7 to 11 cycles. From the 5' RACE reads, TCRdb called clonotypes with MiXCR, one entry per CDR3 protein. The repertoire has about 1.6 million distinct CDR3 sequences, around 35% of them found once; the top ten carry roughly 10%. The specimen sequenced was blood. These receptor sequences come from a woman aged 25 to 39 in good health.

The chain has TRBV20-1 and TRBJ1-6; 7 positions agree with TRBD1. This CDR3 is 12 amino acids long. Germline CDR1 and CDR2: DFQATT and SNEGSKA (reference sequence). V gave up 3 bases and J gave up 7 bases; unmatched junction bases: 0. The CDR3 is CSARDRNSPLHF. The CDR3 DNA is TGCAGTGCTAGGGACAGGAATTCACCCCTCCACTTT.

As concerns this clonotype: One end of the junction varies from germline; a read error may be responsible. The CDR3 bases are TGCAGCGTTGTCTACGAGGGCGGCGAAAAACTGGTTTTT. This translates into CSVVYEGGEKLVF. The rearrangement uses TRBV29-1 and TRBJ1-4; no clear D gene. CDR1 is SQVTM and CDR2 is ANQGSEA in the germline V gene. CDR3 length: 13 residues.

V usage is TRBV18 and J usage is TRBJ2-1, with D possibly matching TRBD1 (7 bases). Germline V gene sequence: CDR1 KGHSH, CDR2 LQKENI. V lost 2 bases and J lost 8, with 13 bases in between. The CDR3 consists of 14 residues. DNA of the CDR3: TGTGCCAGCTCACCAGCCACAGGGGAGGATGAGCAGTTCTTC. Translating gives CASSPATGEDEQFF. Full variable domain (rest looked up from reference TRBV18 and TRBJ2-1): NAGVMQNPRHLVRRRGQEARLRCSPMKGHSHVYWYRQLPEEGLKFMVYLQKENIIDESGMPKERFSAEFPKEGPSILRIQQVVRGDSAAYFCASSPATGEDEQFFGPGTRLTVL.

This clonotype was recorded a few times. This chain uses TRBV20-1 with TRBJ2-3, with D possibly TRBD1 on 5 matching bases. The CDR3 spans 14 residues. Deletions cut 3 bases from V and 0 bases from J, with 10 bases between. Germline V CDR1 and CDR2: DFQATT, SNEGSKA (reference sequence). The CDR3 sequence: CSASQDTSTDTQYF. CDR3 coding DNA: TGCAGTGCTAGTCAGGACACCAGCACAGATACGCAGTATTTT.

This chain links TRBV27 with TRBJ1-6, with D unresolved. Germline CDR1 is MNHEY and CDR2 is SMNVEV (reference sequence). The CDR3 length is 13 residues. Trimming shortened V by 0 bases and J by 7 bases, and 4 bases separated the two germline ends. The DNA for the CDR3 is TGTGCCAGCAGTTTATCCCAGAATTCACCCCTCCACTTT. Its translation: CASSLSQNSPLHF.

This clonotype was observed a handful of times. The chain joins TRBV20-1 to TRBJ2-5; the D gene is possibly TRBD2 (6 bases). The DNA end favors TRBJ2-7, so the J call may be wrong. Germline V gene lookup returns CDR1 DFQATT and CDR2 SNEGSKA (reference sequence). The CDR3 contains 11 residues. The CDR3 here is CSALLANEQYF. CDR3 bases: TGCAGTGCCCTACTAGCAAACGAGCAGTACTTC.

The V and J genes are TRBV5-1 and TRBJ2-7, with D possibly matching TRBD1 (5 bases). The V and J ends lost 3 bases and 0 bases respectively, with 10 bases between them. Germline V lookup: CDR1 SGHRS, CDR2 YFSETQ. This CDR3 contains 14 residues. The CDR3 region has the DNA TGCGCCAGCAGCTCCGGACACGGCTCCTACGAGCAGTACTTC. Residues: CASSSGHGSYEQYF.

To note about this clonotype: Sequence at one end of the junction differs from germline and may be a read error. V gene TRBV5-6 combines with J gene TRBJ1-6; no firm D call. CDR3 length equals 13 residues. Germline V gene sequence: CDR1 SGHDT, CDR2 YYEEEE. The CDR3 protein is CASSLDSNLPLHF. For the CDR3, the DNA is TGTGCCAGCAGCTTGGACAGTAATTTACCCCTCCACTTT. Supplemented by reference TRBV5-6 and TRBJ1-6, the full variable domain reads DAGVTQSPTHLIKTRGQQVTLRCSPKSGHDTVSWYQQALGQGPQFIFQYYEEEERQRGNFPDRFSGHQFPNYSSELNVNALLLGDSALYLCASSLDSNLPLHFGNGTRLTVT.

This clonotype was observed a few times. The rearrangement joins TRBV2 to TRBJ2-1; D is undetermined. Germline loops: CDR1 SNHLY, CDR2 FYNNEI. The CDR3 is made up of 13 amino acids. Trimming removed 2 bases from V and 4 bases from J, with 6 bases in between. The CDR3 nucleotides read TGTGCCAGCAGTGAATGGCAGTACAATGAGCAGTTCTTC. Translation: CASSEWQYNEQFF.

This chain links TRBV25-1 with TRBJ2-5; D not certain. The V gene's germline CDR1 is MGHDK and CDR2 SYGVNS. Trimming stripped 11 bases from V and 1 base from J, with 14 bases between. This CDR3 region has 13 residues. The CDR3 sequence is CAGTKDSQETQYF. The DNA of the CDR3 is TGTGCCGGCACCAAAGATTCCCAAGAGACCCAGTACTTC.

The J gene is TRBJ2-1, the V gene TRBV5-1; no reliable D call. The germline gives CDR1 SGHRS, CDR2 YFSETQ. The CDR3 extends over 14 amino acids. Trimming took 0 bases from V and 8 from J, leaving 12 bases between them. CDR3 in amino acids: CASSLGRVADEQFF. CDR3 sequence (DNA): TGCGCCAGCAGCTTGGGTAGGGTCGCCGATGAGCAGTTCTTC.

A word on this clonotype: A much larger clone differs from this one at a single base, so this may be a read error. The chain employs TRBV10-3 and TRBJ1-4, with no clear D. This CDR3 is built from 13 residues. The V gene lost 5 bases and the J gene lost 4 bases, with 8 bases spanning the gap. In germline, CDR1 is ENHRY, CDR2 SYGVKD. CDR3: CAISNGSNEKLFF. CDR3 sequence (DNA): TGTGCCATCAGTAATGGAAGTAATGAAAAACTGTTTTTT.

A few counts support this clonotype. In DNA, the CDR3 is TGCACCACACTAAACGGGACTAACTATGGCTACACCTTC. Translating gives CTTLNGTNYGYTF. The rearrangement links TRBV20-1 to TRBJ1-2; no reliable D call. Germline CDR1 reads DFQATT; CDR2 reads SNEGSKA (reference sequence). The CDR3 is made up of 13 amino acids.

The chain carries TRBV7-9 and TRBJ2-3; 10 nucleotides line up with TRBD1. From germline, CDR1 is SEHNR and CDR2 FQNEAQ (reference sequence). The CDR3 has 16 residues. V was pared by 0 bases and J by 4 bases, with 4 bases of the junction left unmatched. The DNA for the CDR3 is TGTGCCAGCAGCTTAGCTCGGACAGGGGGACCAGATACGCAGTATTTT. Protein sequence: CASSLARTGGPDTQYF.

V usage is TRBV28 and J usage is TRBJ2-7, with D perhaps matching TRBD2 (5 bases). The CDR3 length is 12 residues. V was cut by 5 bases and J by 7 bases, with 12 bases left in between. Germline V CDR1 and CDR2: MDHEN, SYDVKM. CDR3 nucleotide sequence: TGTGCCAGCAGTCGCCTTAGGAGGGAGCAGTACTTC. Translation gives CASSRLRREQYF. The whole variable domain, remainder taken from reference TRBV28 and TRBJ2-7, is DVKVTQSSRYLVKRTGEKVFLECVQDMDHENMFWYRQDPGLGLRLIYFSYDVKMKEKGDIPEGYSVSREKKERFSLILESASTNQTSMYLCASSRLRREQYFGPGTRLTVT.

This chain links TRBV7-9 with TRBJ2-2; 10 positions match TRBD2. Germline lookup yields CDR1 SEHNR and CDR2 FQNEAQ (reference sequence). J was trimmed by 4 bases and V by 5 bases; bases with no gene match: 10. The CDR3 runs 17 residues. The CDR3 loop reads CASSEASAGGPTGELFF. For the CDR3, the DNA is TGTGCCAGCAGCGAGGCATCAGCGGGAGGGCCCACCGGGGAGCTGTTTTTT.

The chain links TRBV2 to TRBJ2-7; 12 bases fit TRBD2. This CDR3 has 16 residues. The trim removed 2 bases at V and 4 bases at J, leaving 6 bases unmatched. From germline, CDR1 is SNHLY and CDR2 FYNNEI. In nucleotides, the CDR3 is TGTGCCAGCAGTGAATACGCGACTAGCGGGGGATACGAGCAGTACTTC. It specifies CASSEYATSGGYEQYF.

In its sample, this clonotype was seen a few times. The chain employs TRBV20-1 and TRBJ2-1, with no clear D. This CDR3 has 16 amino acids. The V gene lost 3 bases and the J gene lost 4 bases, with 19 bases spanning the gap. Germline CDR1 reads DFQATT; CDR2 reads SNEGSKA (reference sequence). Here the CDR3 DNA reads TGCAGTGCTAGGGGCCTCGAGTCGATTGTTTACAATGAGCAGTTCTTC. Protein: CSARGLESIVYNEQFF.

About this clonotype itself: A junction boundary mismatches the germline segment, possibly from a read error. The rearrangement joins TRBV27 to TRBJ1-2; maybe TRBD1 (6 bases). Germline V gives CDR1 MNHEY, CDR2 SMNVEV (reference sequence). CDR3 size: 13 residues. The DNA for the CDR3 is TGTGCCAGCAGTTTAGACAGGAACTATGGCTGCACCTTC. Amino acid sequence: CASSLDRNYGCTF.

As to this clonotype: This may be a read error: a much more frequent sequence differs by one nucleotide. The J gene is TRBJ2-5, the V gene TRBV29-1; the D is unclear. The CDR3 loop spans 12 amino acids. The germline gives CDR1 SQVTM, CDR2 ANQGSEA. The DNA for the CDR3 is TGCAGCGTTGTATATGGGCAAGAGGCCCAGTACTTC. Translating gives CSVVYGQEAQYF.

There are a few counts of this clonotype. The junction departs from the called germline gene at one end, perhaps through a read error. The V gene is TRBV9, the J gene TRBJ1-2; possibly TRBD1 for D (5 bases). This CDR3 comprises 12 residues. Germline values: CDR1 SGDLS, CDR2 YYNGEE. The CDR3 loop reads CTSSGDGYGYTF. The CDR3 region has the DNA TGTACCAGCAGCGGGGACGGCTATGGCTACACCTTC.

The rearrangement joins TRBV20-1 to TRBJ2-6, with 8 bases that match TRBD1. This CDR3 is 16 amino acids long. Trimming took 0 bases from V and 4 from J; bases not matched to a gene: 5. Germline V gene data show CDR1 as DFQATT and CDR2 as SNEGSKA (reference sequence). The DNA of the CDR3 is TGCAGTGCTAGAGATCGGACAGGGTCCGGGGCCAACGTCCTGACTTTC. This codes for CSARDRTGSGANVLTF.